The rows below give T cell receptor beta chains drawn from one sample of a study of blood T cell repertoires in COVID-19. The protocol was immunoSEQ multiplex PCR, while the TCRdb copy is restricted to in-frame clones and leaves out a portion. This table holds around 150,000 clones, 60% to 80% found once. What was sequenced was peripheral blood. The receptor source for this set is a man in his fifties with active or convalescent COVID-19. CDR3s include the opening cysteine and the closing phenylalanine or tryptophan. D genes are given only for firm matches. Clone size is stated in some rows and not others, as once, few, many or a class when expanded.

CDR3 protein,CDR3 DNA,D gene,clone size,J gene,V gene
CATSRFGGAGQGAAGELFF,TGTGCCACCAGCAGATTTGGAGGGGCGGGACAGGGGGCTGCCGGGGAGCTGTTTTTT,TRBD1,few,TRBJ2-2,TRBV15
CASSLRLAGGAGEQYF,TGTGCCAGCAGTTTAAGACTAGCGGGAGGCGCGGGAGAGCAGTACTTC,TRBD2,.,TRBJ2-7,TRBV27
CASSLSLPNYGYTF,TGTGCCAGCAGTTTATCTCTCCCGAACTATGGCTACACCTTC,.,.,TRBJ1-2,TRBV28
CASSSSGRAVNIQYF,TGTGCCAGCAGTTCTAGCGGGAGGGCCGTAAACATTCAGTACTTC,TRBD2,few,TRBJ2-4,TRBV11-1
CASREDVRPGANVLTF,TGCGCCAGCAGGGAGGACGTCCGGCCTGGGGCCAACGTCCTGACTTTC,.,.,TRBJ2-6,TRBV5-1
CASRDTGIGYEQYF,TGTGCCAGCAGGGACACAGGGATTGGATACGAGCAGTACTTC,.,few,TRBJ2-7,TRBV28
CATSRARGQGWYEQYF,TGTGCCACCAGCAGGGCGAGGGGACAGGGGTGGTACGAGCAGTACTTC,TRBD1,.,TRBJ2-7,TRBV15
CASSFVRGLGETQYF,TGTGCCAGCAGTTTTGTCCGGGGATTAGGGGAGACCCAGTACTTC,.,.,TRBJ2-5,TRBV28
CASSLRTASTDTQYF,TGTGCCAGCAGTTTAAGGACAGCTAGCACAGATACGCAGTATTTT,.,.,TRBJ2-3,TRBV28
CASSPAGGYSGNTIYF,TGTGCCAGCAGCCCGGCTGGGGGGTACTCTGGAAACACCATATATTTT,.,.,TRBJ1-3,TRBV6-6
CASSDGRGDTGELFF,TGTGCCAGCAGTGACGGCAGGGGTGACACCGGGGAGCTGTTTTTT,.,.,TRBJ2-2,TRBV6-4
CATSDLTSGDDNEQFF,TGTGCCACCAGTGACTTGACTAGCGGAGACGACAATGAGCAGTTCTTC,TRBD2,.,TRBJ2-1,TRBV24-1
CASSSRAGGHTGELFF,TGTGCCAGCAGCTCCCGAGCGGGAGGCCACACCGGGGAGCTGTTTTTT,TRBD2,.,TRBJ2-2,TRBV11-3
CASSQEGGRWALHF,TGTGCCAGCAGCCAAGAGGGAGGGCGCTGGGCCCTCCACTTT,.,few,TRBJ1-6,TRBV3-1/TRBV3-2
CATNLQGVETQYF,TGTGCCACCAACTTACAGGGCGTCGAGACCCAGTACTTC,.,.,TRBJ2-5,TRBV15
CASSVLLLNTEAFF,TGTGCCAGCAGTGTTTTACTCCTGAACACTGAAGCTTTCTTT,.,.,TRBJ1-1,TRBV2
CASKGTGTLEAFF,TGTGCCAGCAAAGGGACAGGGACGTTAGAAGCTTTCTTT,TRBD1,few,TRBJ1-1,TRBV6-5
CASCRGPGNTIYF,TGTGCCAGTTGTAGGGGGCCAGGAAACACCATATATTTT,TRBD1,.,TRBJ1-3,TRBV6-5
CAISGLGTGRYEQYF,TGTGCCATCAGTGGTCTTGGGACAGGGAGGTACGAGCAGTACTTC,TRBD1,.,TRBJ2-7,TRBV10-3
CASSPGTLTSSYEQYF,TGTGCCAGCAGTCCGGGGACACTTACGAGCTCCTACGAGCAGTACTTC,.,.,TRBJ2-7,TRBV28